Each of the 21 T cell receptor beta chains below was sequenced from the same sample in a study of blood T cell repertoires in COVID-19. The table came from immunoSEQ multiplex PCR; TCRdb's copy has only in-frame clones and leaves some out. The sample lists a few hundred thousand clones, about four fifths seen once, with approximately 5.4% in the top ten. The sequenced sample consisted of PBMCs or T cells enriched from blood (not recorded which). These receptors were taken from a woman in her forties or fifties who had recovered from COVID-19.

The chain links TRBV14 to TRBJ1-2, with D possibly matching TRBD1 (5 bases). Germline CDR1 and CDR2: SGHDN and FVKESK. Between the trimmed V and J ends, which lost 2 bases and 4 bases, there was a span of 11 bases. This CDR3 region has 14 residues. CDR3 in amino acids: CASSQFRGVYGYTF. The CDR3 DNA reads as TGTGCCAGCAGCCAATTCCGGGGGGTCTATGGCTACACCTTC.

The rearrangement joins TRBV18 to TRBJ1-5, with a possible D match to TRBD1 (6 bases). CDR3 size: 16 residues. V was trimmed by 3 bases and J by 2 bases, leaving 14 bases between them. Per germline, CDR1 KGHSH and CDR2 LQKENI. The CDR3 region has the DNA TGTGCCAGCTCACCGGATCAGGGGCCGGGCAATCAGCCCCAGCATTTT. Translating it yields CASSPDQGPGNQPQHF.

J is TRBJ2-1 and V is TRBV4-1, with 14 nucleotides matching TRBD2. V shed 1 base, J shed 4 bases, and the junction held 15 bases outside the gene matches. The CDR3 length is 21 residues. In germline, CDR1 is MGHRA, CDR2 YSYEKL. The CDR3 nucleotides are TGCGCCAGCAGCCAAGCGGGCCTTGGACTAGCGGGAGGCCCGAAATACAATGAGCAGTTCTTC. It translates to CASSQAGLGLAGGPKYNEQFF.

A few counts support this clone. The rearrangement links TRBV2 to TRBJ2-3; maybe TRBD1 (7 bases). The CDR3 length is 12 residues. Trimming shortened V by 5 bases and J by 8 bases, and 11 bases separated the two germline ends. Per germline, CDR1 SNHLY and CDR2 FYNNEI. CDR3 in amino acids: CASSYQGGTQYF. Here the CDR3 DNA reads TGTGCCAGCAGTTATCAGGGGGGTACGCAGTATTTT.

This chain connects TRBV6-5 to TRBJ1-2, with 7 bases aligning to TRBD1. The CDR3 has 15 amino acids. The junction had 14 bases not matched to a gene; V was cut back by 6 bases and J by 7 bases. The germline V gene encodes CDR1 MNHEY and CDR2 SVGAGI. The CDR3 DNA sequence: TGTGCCAGCAGCCCCCTTAGGGGGCAAGAGGCTGGCTACACCTTC. Protein sequence: CASSPLRGQEAGYTF.

The count of this clone is one. The chain recombines TRBV6-5 with TRBJ1-6, with D possibly matching TRBD1 (5 bases). The CDR3 runs to 15 residues. The germline V gene has CDR1 MNHEY and CDR2 SVGAGI. V was cut by 6 bases and J by 9 bases, with 18 bases left in between. The CDR3 bases are TGTGCCAGCAGCCCCCAAGTAGACAGAATTTCACCCCTCCACTTT. Amino acids: CASSPQVDRISPLHF.

This clone was counted a few times. V and J are TRBV11-1 and TRBJ2-1; 7 bases are shared with TRBD1. Germline CDR1 SGHAT, CDR2 FQDESV (reference sequence). The ends lost 3 bases at V and 6 bases at J; junction bases unmatched: 8. This CDR3 is built from 15 residues. This chain's CDR3 is CASSFDRNRGNEQFF. The DNA for the CDR3 is TGTGCCAGCAGCTTCGATCGCAACAGGGGCAATGAGCAGTTCTTC.

Concerning this clone: Compared with germline, one end of the junction differs, possibly owing to a read error. This chain links TRBV30 with TRBJ1-5, with unresolved D. CDR3 length: 13 amino acids. The germline V gene encodes CDR1 GTSNPN and CDR2 SVGIG (reference sequence). The CDR3 DNA reads as TGTGCCTGGGGTGTGACAAACAATCAGCCCCAGCATTTT. It translates to CAWGVTNNQPQHF.

The DNA of the CDR3 is TGCAGCGTTGAAGATGTGGAGGGTGGCTACACCTTC. The encoded protein is CSVEDVEGGYTF. This chain joins TRBV29-1 and TRBJ1-2; D unclear. The CDR3 has 12 residues. The V and J ends lost 0 bases and 7 bases respectively, with 9 bases between them. Germline loops: CDR1 SQVTM, CDR2 ANQGSEA.

This chain connects TRBV9 to TRBJ1-4; D is uncertain. Germline V gives CDR1 SGDLS, CDR2 YYNGEE. The CDR3 is made up of 15 amino acids. V was shortened by 2 bases and J by 7 bases, with 15 bases between the two germline ends. CDR3 loop: CASSVGNSVSEKLFF. The CDR3 nucleotides read TGTGCCAGCAGCGTCGGGAACAGCGTATCTGAAAAACTGTTTTTT.

The chain recombines TRBV27 with TRBJ2-7; D not resolved. V lost 10 bases and J lost 0, with 16 bases in between. CDR1 is MNHEY, CDR2 SMNVEV, per germline (reference sequence). The CDR3 has 14 amino acids. The CDR3 spells CATSEIRSSYEQYF. The CDR3 nucleotides read TGTGCCACCTCCGAAATTAGAAGCTCCTACGAGCAGTACTTC.

This clone was counted once. The CDR3 region is CASSDRDRGLYEQYF. CDR3 bases: TGTGCCAGCAGTGATAGGGACAGGGGGCTATACGAGCAGTACTTC. The V call is TRBV6-1, the J call TRBJ2-7; 12 bases line up with TRBD1. The germline V gene has CDR1 MNHNS and CDR2 SASEGT. The V and J ends lost 3 bases and 4 bases, in that order; junction bases with no gene match: 4. The CDR3 totals 15 residues.

This clone came up a few times. The chain employs TRBV9 and TRBJ1-1; 7 positions agree with TRBD1. V trimming: 4 bases; J trimming: 5 bases; junction bases outside the gene matches: 8. CDR1 and CDR2 (germline): SGDLS, YYNGEE. This CDR3 comprises 14 residues. The CDR3 sequence is CASSFGQDTTEAFF. CDR3 DNA sequence: TGTGCCAGCAGCTTCGGACAGGATACGACTGAAGCTTTCTTT.

The CDR3 nucleotides read TGCGCCAGCAGCTTGGGTTTATGGCGGGGGGACCAAGAGACCCAGTACTTC. Amino acid sequence: CASSLGLWRGDQETQYF. The V and J genes are TRBV5-1 and TRBJ2-5, with TRBD2 identical over 8 bases. CDR1 and CDR2 from the germline V gene are SGHRS and YFSETQ. The trim removed 0 bases at V and 0 bases at J, leaving 7 bases unmatched. The CDR3 sequence is 17 residues long.

The chain uses TRBV7-9 and TRBJ1-1; 8 positions agree with TRBD1. CDR1 is SEHNR, CDR2 FQNEAQ, per germline (reference sequence). The V and J ends lost 5 bases and 7 bases, in that order; junction bases with no gene match: 18. The CDR3 covers 17 residues. The CDR3 loop is CASSPPRTGMDILEAFF. DNA of the CDR3: TGTGCCAGCAGCCCACCCCGGACAGGGATGGATATTCTTGAAGCTTTCTTT.

The genes are TRBV19 and TRBJ1-5, with TRBD1 matching 8 bases. Looked up from germline, CDR1 is LNHDA and CDR2 is SQIVND (reference sequence). The CDR3 loop spans 17 amino acids. With V trimmed by 4 bases and J by 8 bases, 16 bases remained unmatched. The CDR3 region has the DNA TGTGCCAGTAGTAACAGGGGGGGAGGGAAAGGCACGGAGCCCCAGCATTTT. It codes for CASSNRGGGKGTEPQHF.

This CDR3 reads CSASDGRKQGSYNEQFF. In nucleotides, the CDR3 is TGCAGTGCTAGTGATGGTCGTAAACAGGGCTCCTACAATGAGCAGTTCTTC. The chain has TRBV20-1 and TRBJ2-1; D is possibly TRBD1 (6 bases). The germline CDR1 and CDR2 sequences are DFQATT and SNEGSKA (reference sequence). CDR3 length: 17 amino acids. The V end lost 3 bases, the J end lost 0 bases, and 18 bases lay between the germline ends.

The V gene is TRBV30, the J gene TRBJ1-6; a weak D match, TRBD1 (6 bases). Between the trimmed V and J ends, which lost 3 bases and 6 bases, there was a span of 12 bases. This CDR3 spans 14 amino acids. Germline V lookup: CDR1 GTSNPN, CDR2 SVGIG (reference sequence). CDR3 sequence: CAWSLGDTNSPLHF. For the CDR3, the DNA is TGTGCCTGGAGCCTGGGGGACACTAATTCACCCCTCCACTTT.

This chain uses TRBV27 with TRBJ2-3; 10 positions agree with TRBD2. The trim removed 4 bases at V and 4 bases at J, leaving 2 bases unmatched. CDR3 length: 14 amino acids. Germline values: CDR1 MNHEY, CDR2 SMNVEV (reference sequence). The chain's CDR3 is CASSSSGRPDTQYF. As DNA, the CDR3 is TGTGCCAGCAGTTCTAGCGGGAGACCAGATACGCAGTATTTT.

The chain links TRBV4-3 to TRBJ1-2; TRBD1 might be the D (5 bases). CDR1 is LGHNA, CDR2 YSLEER, per germline. The CDR3 contains 14 residues. V lost 0 bases and J 4 bases, leaving 9 bases between the germline ends. In DNA, the CDR3 is TGCGCCAGCAGCCAAGATTTGCAGGGCTATGGCTACACCTTC. Translated: CASSQDLQGYGYTF.

The V call is TRBV5-1, the J call TRBJ2-5, with D possibly TRBD1 on 5 matching bases. CDR1 is SGHRS and CDR2 is YFSETQ in the germline V gene. V was clipped by 2 bases and J by 2 bases, with 10 bases between them. The CDR3 spans 14 residues. The CDR3 protein is CASSFEQGQETQYF. The CDR3 DNA follows: TGCGCCAGCAGCTTTGAGCAGGGACAAGAGACCCAGTACTTC.